The rows below give T cell receptor beta chains drawn from one sample of a study of OX40 agonist ivuxolimab in advanced cancers. TCRdb keeps only in-frame clones here, not all; method: immunoSEQ multiplex PCR. This table holds more than 45,000 clones, 65% to 90% found once. The input for sequencing was CD4+ or CD8+ T cells sorted from blood, taken in a trial of the OX40 agonist ivuxolimab. The receptor source for this set is an adult with an advanced solid tumor such as melanoma, head and neck, liver or kidney cancer. Each CDR3 is given with its conserved first and last residue. The order of the fields is CDR3 length, clone size, V gene, J gene, D gene, CDR3 DNA, CDR3 protein. D genes are given only for firm matches. Size is omitted from some rows. Given values are once, few, many or a class for expanded clones.

length: 14
size: .
V: TRBV2
J: TRBJ1-4
D: .
DNA: TGTGCCAGCAGTTTCGGAGGTTCTAATGAAAAACTGTTTTTT
CDR3: CASSFGGSNEKLFF

length: 12
size: .
V: TRBV4-1
J: TRBJ2-3
D: .
DNA: TGCGCCAGCAGCCAAGCCCGATACGGGCAGTATTTT
CDR3: CASSQARYGQYF

length: 15
size: .
V: TRBV27
J: TRBJ2-1
D: .
DNA: TGTGCCAGCAGCAGCCCCGGACAAAACCGGGGTGAGCAGTTCTTC
CDR3: CASSSPGQNRGEQFF

length: 15
size: .
V: TRBV5-8
J: TRBJ2-7
D: TRBD2
DNA: TGTGCCAGCAGCTTCGGACTAGCGGGACGGATCGAGCAGTACTTC
CDR3: CASSFGLAGRIEQYF

length: 14
size: .
V: TRBV27
J: TRBJ2-1
D: .
DNA: TGTGCCAGCAGTTTTTCTAGCTCCTACAATGAGCAGTTCTTC
CDR3: CASSFSSSYNEQFF

length: 13
size: few
V: TRBV29-1
J: TRBJ1-1
D: .
DNA: TGCAGCGTGACCCCTGGAGCAGGCACTGAAGCTTTCTTT
CDR3: CSVTPGAGTEAFF

length: 15
size: .
V: TRBV19
J: TRBJ1-1
D: .
DNA: TGTGCCAGTAGTATCGGGAGGGGTCTCAACACTGAAGCTTTCTTT
CDR3: CASSIGRGLNTEAFF

length: 13
size: .
V: TRBV19
J: TRBJ2-7
D: .
DNA: TGTGCCAGTAGTATAGCACCGTTGTACGAGCAGTACTTC
CDR3: CASSIAPLYEQYF

length: 15
size: .
V: TRBV5-6
J: TRBJ2-7
D: TRBD2
DNA: TGTGCCAGCAGCCGACTAGCGGGTACAGCCTACGAGCAGTACTTC
CDR3: CASSRLAGTAYEQYF

length: 15
size: .
V: TRBV5-1
J: TRBJ1-2
D: .
DNA: TGCGCCAGCAGCTTGTCGGGGGCGCAGGACTATGGCTACACCTTC
CDR3: CASSLSGAQDYGYTF

length: 12
size: once
V: TRBV5-1
J: TRBJ2-1
D: .
DNA: TGCGCCAGCAGCCTGAGCCCGAATGAGCAGTTCTTC
CDR3: CASSLSPNEQFF

length: 14
size: .
V: TRBV25-1
J: TRBJ2-1
D: .
DNA: TGTGCCACCGGAGGGCAGGGTAGCCTAAATGAGCAGTTCTTC
CDR3: CATGGQGSLNEQFF

length: 15
size: once
V: TRBV7-3
J: TRBJ1-1
D: .
DNA: TGTGCCAGCAGCTCAACCGCCATTTGGACAGCCGAAGCTTTCTTT
CDR3: CASSSTAIWTAEAFF

length: 14
size: .
V: TRBV19
J: TRBJ1-3
D: .
DNA: TGTGCCAGTAGTCCTACCCGCTCTGGAAACACCATATATTTT
CDR3: CASSPTRSGNTIYF

length: 15
size: once
V: TRBV7-2
J: TRBJ1-1
D: .
DNA: TGTGCCAGCAGTTCTAAACCGGGCCCGACCCTTGAAGCTTTCTTT
CDR3: CASSSKPGPTLEAFF

length: 14
size: few
V: TRBV19
J: TRBJ1-1
D: .
DNA: TGTGCCAGTAGTATTCGCATGTGGGGCACTGAAGCTTTCTTT
CDR3: CASSIRMWGTEAFF

length: 14
size: .
V: TRBV27
J: TRBJ1-2
D: .
DNA: TGTGCCAGCAGAGCTACAGGGTCAATCGGTGGCTACACCTTC
CDR3: CASRATGSIGGYTF

length: 16
size: .
V: TRBV2
J: TRBJ1-6
D: TRBD1
DNA: TGTGCCAGCGTGGGGGACCCGACAGGGGTAAATTCACCCCTCCACTTT
CDR3: CASVGDPTGVNSPLHF

length: 12
size: .
V: TRBV7-2
J: TRBJ2-2
D: .
DNA: TGTGCCAGCAATGGTTACACCGGGGAGCTGTTTTTT
CDR3: CASNGYTGELFF

length: 13
size: once
V: TRBV19
J: TRBJ1-1
D: .
DNA: TGTGCCAGTAGTATGGGTCGAAACACTGAAGCTTTCTTT
CDR3: CASSMGRNTEAFF

length: 16
size: .
V: TRBV9
J: TRBJ1-3
D: .
DNA: TGTGCCAGCAGCGTAGAGCAGGGTTATTCTGGAAACACCATATATTTT
CDR3: CASSVEQGYSGNTIYF

length: 15
size: .
V: TRBV18
J: TRBJ1-4
D: .
DNA: TGTGCCAGCTCACCAGGGATGACAGGTGGGGAAAAACTGTTTTTT
CDR3: CASSPGMTGGEKLFF

length: 14
size: .
V: TRBV7-9
J: TRBJ1-1
D: TRBD1
DNA: TGTGCCAGCAGCCTCCCGGACAGGGGAAGTCAAGCTTTCTTT
CDR3: CASSLPDRGSQAFF

length: 15
size: few
V: TRBV11-2
J: TRBJ2-3
D: TRBD2
DNA: TGTGCCAGCAGCTTAGCAGGCGGGGGGGCCCATACGCAGTATTTT
CDR3: CASSLAGGGAHTQYF

length: 16
size: .
V: TRBV5-1
J: TRBJ1-2
D: .
DNA: TGCGCCAGCAGCGATTTCGAAGGGACGAGGGGCTATGGCTACACCTTC
CDR3: CASSDFEGTRGYGYTF

length: 14
size: .
V: TRBV14
J: TRBJ2-1
D: .
DNA: TGTGCCAGCAGCCAAGGACTGCTATACAATGAGCAGTTCTTC
CDR3: CASSQGLLYNEQFF

length: 17
size: .
V: TRBV7-2
J: TRBJ2-1
D: TRBD2
DNA: TGTGCCAGCAGCTTAGATGGGGGGGGAAGCCCCTACAATGAGCAGTTCTTC
CDR3: CASSLDGGGSPYNEQFF

length: 13
size: .
V: TRBV7-9
J: TRBJ1-1
D: .
DNA: TGTGCCAGCAGCTTAGGTGTGGTGGCTGAAGCTTTCTTT
CDR3: CASSLGVVAEAFF